Described below is a single TCR beta chain sequence and its context. The count of this clone is one. The antigen it recognizes is unknown. The record has no base qualities; no much larger clone is one base away. This specimen's time point label, per the study, means: newly diagnosed, previously untreated cHL patient sample. Using a Miltenyi CD4+ T cell isolation kit, CD4+ T cells were purified from thawed PBMCs through magnetic negative selection. PBMCs from patients with newly diagnosed, previously untreated classical Hodgkin lymphoma were sequenced as a comparison group for the relapsed/refractory trial patients. Peripheral blood was collected in 8 mL Vacutainer Cell Preparation Tubes, from which PBMCs were isolated by centrifugation and then cryopreserved. Purified CD4+ and CD8+ fractions were prepared only for cases where an additional PBMC sample was available. Magnetically labelled cells were depleted on LS columns in a quadroMACS separator, and the flow-through was collected as the purified fraction.

The sample is drawn from a study of PD-1 blockade in classical Hodgkin lymphoma (dated by TCRdb to the early 2020s). Notes on the research overall: To define a peripheral blood immune signature of response to PD-1 blockade in classical Hodgkin lymphoma, the study combined TCR beta sequencing with CyTOF.

Here V drops 3 bases and J drops 6 bases, and the junction holds 11 bases not matched to any gene. The CDR3 spans 16 residues, from the cysteine through the phenylalanine. Only the CDR3 portion is preserved as DNA: 48 bases, with reading frame beginning at the first base. CDR1 is given as MNHNS and CDR2 as SASEGT, both from the germline V gene. The Qiagen DNeasy kit was used to extract genomic DNA both from unsorted PBMCs and from the negatively selected CD4+ and CD8+ fractions. TCR beta CDR3 regions were subjected to amplification by immunoSEQ multiplex PCR with primers that anneal to V and J segments. Amplification bias was minimized using a synthetic immune receptor repertoire, and residual bias was removed computationally after sequencing. As for the original processing: Repertoire diversity was quantified as the Shannon entropy index using custom Python scripts. Unsorted, CD4+ and CD8+ repertoires were examined separately, except in combined analyses, for which CD4+ and CD8+ sequences were merged in silico. As stored in TCRdb, this immuneACCESS dataset retains in-frame rearrangements with V and J assigned. A fraction of the clones does not appear; measured against another copy, unresolved V genes explain less than half of the discrepancy, and the remainder lacks a known reason. That table is the source of V, J and clone size, and D and trimming were worked out from the DNA. In this sample the table shows about 23,000 clones, 85% to 95% of which occur a single time. 0.41% of the sample goes to the ten largest clones.

On the study overall, not on this receptor specifically: Only a single clinical trial cohort was studied, and what caused the repertoire differences, possibly disease activity or prior therapy, remained undefined. Baseline TCR diversity was reported as lower in newly diagnosed patients than in healthy donors, and lower still in relapsed/refractory patients.

This sequence uses TRBV6-1 and TRBJ2-7; TRBD2 lines up with 10 middle nucleotides. The TCR was taken from a human donor with classical Hodgkin lymphoma. Sequenced: CD4+ T cells from blood. The nucleotide sequence is given as TGTGCCAGCAGTGAGCACTACGGGACTAGCGCCGCCGAGCAGTACTTC. It encodes CASSEHYGTSAAEQYF.